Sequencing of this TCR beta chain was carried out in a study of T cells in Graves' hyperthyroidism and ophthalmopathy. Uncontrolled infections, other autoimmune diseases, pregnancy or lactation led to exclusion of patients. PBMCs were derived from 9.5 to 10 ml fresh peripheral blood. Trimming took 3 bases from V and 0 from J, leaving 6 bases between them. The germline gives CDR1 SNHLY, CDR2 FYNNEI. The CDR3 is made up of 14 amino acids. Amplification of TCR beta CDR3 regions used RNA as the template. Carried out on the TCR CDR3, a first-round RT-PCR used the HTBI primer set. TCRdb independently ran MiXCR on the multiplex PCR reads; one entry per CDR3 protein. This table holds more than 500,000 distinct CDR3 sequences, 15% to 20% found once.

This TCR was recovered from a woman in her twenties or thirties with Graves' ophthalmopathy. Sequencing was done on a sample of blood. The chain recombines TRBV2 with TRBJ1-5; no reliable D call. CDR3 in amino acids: CASSDYYSNQPQHF. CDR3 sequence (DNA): TGTGCCAGCAGTGATTATTATAGCAATCAGCCCCAGCATTTT.